The 18 T cell receptor beta chains in this list originate from one sample, sequenced in a study of T-cell memory formation after mild COVID-19. TCRdb ran MiXCR on the 5' RACE reads and lists one entry per CDR3 protein. The sample records 57,000 or so distinct CDR3 sequences, less than 9.5% being singletons. Sequences were obtained from PBMCs or a T cell subset sorted from them (not recorded which). The receptors derive from a man between 18 and 29 years old who had mild COVID-19 (a few samples of this study predate the infection). Cell type and time point are not known.

The rearrangement uses TRBV7-2 and TRBJ2-5; 7 positions match TRBD1. Germline V gene data show CDR1 as SGHTA and CDR2 as FQGNSA. The CDR3 has 15 amino acids. V lost 3 bases and J lost 1; bases outside the gene matches: 5. CDR3 nucleotide sequence: TGTGCCAGCAGCTTCCCGACAGGGCGCCAAGAGACCCAGTACTTC. Translation gives CASSFPTGRQETQYF.

In its sample, this clonotype was seen a few times. The genes are TRBV2 and TRBJ2-3; 8 bases are shared with TRBD1. This CDR3 is 15 amino acids long. The germline V gene encodes CDR1 SNHLY and CDR2 FYNNEI. With V trimmed by 5 bases and J by 3 bases, 7 bases remained unmatched. This CDR3 is CASSRTGLLTDTQYF. The CDR3 DNA reads as TGTGCCAGCAGTAGGACAGGGTTACTGACAGATACGCAGTATTTT.

The table lists this clonotype with a few counts. The rearrangement uses TRBV12-3 or TRBV12-4 and TRBJ1-5; TRBD1 agrees at 7 bases. Unmatched junction bases numbered 5, after V lost 5 bases and J lost 1 base. The CDR3 totals 15 residues. The CDR3 nucleotides are TGTGCCAGCAGTAAGACAGGGTTAAGCAATCAGCCCCAGCATTTT. This gives the protein CASSKTGLSNQPQHF.

Only a few counts were recorded for this clonotype. The chain couples TRBV20-1 to TRBJ2-7; a weak D match, TRBD1 (5 bases). Trimming stripped 7 bases from V and 3 bases from J, with 10 bases between. Germline values: CDR1 DFQATT, CDR2 SNEGSKA (reference sequence). The CDR3 runs to 11 residues. Here the CDR3 reads CSVSGNYEQYF. The CDR3 DNA reads TGCAGTGTCTCAGGGAACTACGAGCAGTACTTC.

This clonotype was recorded a few times. CDR3 nucleotides: TGCGCCAGCAGCTTCTCAGGGGGCGGTGAAAAACTGTTTTTT. Amino acids: CASSFSGGGEKLFF. V gene TRBV5-1 combines with J gene TRBJ1-4; 8 positions match TRBD1. J lost 7 bases, V lost 2 bases, and 4 bases had no gene match. Germline CDR1 is SGHRS and CDR2 is YFSETQ. The CDR3 length is 14 residues.

In this sample, this clonotype turned up many times. The CDR3 here is CASWSGGAGELFF. As DNA, the CDR3 is TGTGCCAGCTGGAGCGGGGGGGCCGGGGAGCTGTTTTTT. This chain connects TRBV5-4 to TRBJ2-2; 10 bases are a match to TRBD2. V lost 7 bases to trimming and J lost 6 bases; unmatched junction nucleotides: 3. The germline V gene encodes CDR1 SGHNT and CDR2 YYREEE (reference sequence). This CDR3 contains 13 residues. The complete variable domain, with remaining parts taken from reference TRBV5-4 and TRBJ2-2, reads ETGVTQSPTHLIKTRGQQVTLRCSSQSGHNTVSWYQQALGQGPQFIFQYYREEENGRGNFPPRFSGLQFPNYSSELNVNALELDDSALYLCASWSGGAGELFFGEGSRLTVL.

This clonotype was seen only once. The CDR3 DNA reads TGTGCCAGCAGCGGGGACACTAACTATGGCTACACCTTC. Translating it yields CASSGDTNYGYTF. The chain joins TRBV2 to TRBJ1-2, with a possible D match to TRBD1 (6 bases). V lost 6 bases and J lost 0, with 8 bases in between. This CDR3 comprises 13 residues. CDR1 and CDR2 from the germline V gene are SNHLY and FYNNEI. Looking up the rest from reference TRBV2 and TRBJ1-2 gives the full variable domain: EPEVTQTPSHQVTQMGQEVILRCVPISNHLYFYWYRQILGQKVEFLVSFYNNEISEKSEIFDDQFSVERPDGSNFTLKIRSTKLEDSAMYFCASSGDTNYGYTFGSGTRLTVV.

This clonotype has just a few counts. The rearrangement joins TRBV11-2 to TRBJ2-3, with D possibly TRBD2 on 5 matching bases. Germline V gene sequence: CDR1 SGHAT, CDR2 FQNNGV. Trimming removed 3 bases at V and 6 bases at J, with 10 bases between. The CDR3 loop spans 13 amino acids. The CDR3: CASSFSEGDTQYF. DNA for the CDR3: TGTGCCAGCAGCTTTTCCGAGGGCGATACGCAGTATTTT.

The V and J genes are TRBV7-2 and TRBJ2-2, with D perhaps being TRBD1 or TRBD2 (5 bases each). Germline V gene data show CDR1 as SGHTA and CDR2 as FQGNSA. Trimming pared 5 bases from V and 4 bases from J, leaving 11 bases between. The CDR3 is 14 amino acids. The CDR3 region is CASSLVGTTGELFF. The CDR3 nucleotides are TGTGCCAGCAGCCTCGTGGGGACCACCGGGGAGCTGTTTTTT.

This clonotype came up a few times. V and J are TRBV7-9 and TRBJ1-5; a weak D match, TRBD1 (5 bases). The ends were cut back, 0 bases at V and 7 bases at J, with 13 bases in the middle. Germline values: CDR1 SEHNR, CDR2 FQNEAQ (reference sequence). This CDR3 comprises 15 residues. CDR3 loop: CASSLAPGLEQPQHF. The CDR3 nucleotides are TGTGCCAGCAGCTTAGCGCCAGGGTTGGAGCAGCCCCAGCATTTT. The full variable domain, completed using reference TRBV7-9 and TRBJ1-5, is DTGVSQNPRHKITKRGQNVTFRCDPISEHNRLYWYRQTLGQGPEFLTYFQNEAQLEKSRLLSDRFSAERPKGSFSTLEIQRTEQGDSAMYLCASSLAPGLEQPQHFGDGTRLSIL.

This chain uses TRBV7-2 with TRBJ2-3; possibly TRBD1 or TRBD2 for D (5 bases each). Trimming shortened V by 5 bases and J by 6 bases, and 18 bases separated the two germline ends. The CDR3 is 15 amino acids. From germline, CDR1 is SGHTA and CDR2 FQGNSA. This CDR3 is CASSPAAGAMDTQYF. The CDR3, as DNA: TGTGCCAGCAGCCCCGCTGCCGGGGCCATGGATACGCAGTATTTT.

This chain uses TRBV5-5 with TRBJ2-5; a weak D match, TRBD1 (5 bases). There are 14 residues in the CDR3. Trimming left V 2 bases short and J 5 bases short, with 13 bases between. Germline V CDR1 and CDR2: SGHKS, YYEKEE (reference sequence). CDR3 loop: CASSLGVVGETQYF. Written as DNA, the CDR3 is TGTGCCAGCAGCTTAGGGGTGGTAGGGGAGACCCAGTACTTC.

This clonotype was seen a handful of times. V and J are TRBV19 and TRBJ2-3; D ambiguous. Between the trimmed V and J ends, which lost 1 base and 3 bases, there was a span of 11 bases. The CDR3 sequence is 15 residues long. Germline CDR1 reads LNHDA; CDR2 reads SQIVND (reference sequence). CDR3 sequence (DNA): TGTGCCAGTAGTATAGCCCTTTGGGGTACAGATACGCAGTATTTT. Amino acids: CASSIALWGTDTQYF.

This clonotype showed up just a few times. V usage is TRBV7-9 and J usage is TRBJ1-2; D ambiguous. V shed 1 base and J shed 4 bases, with 7 bases lying between them. CDR1 is SEHNR and CDR2 is FQNEAQ in the germline V gene (reference sequence). The CDR3 length is 13 residues. CDR3 sequence: CASSLGISYGYTF. As DNA, the CDR3 is TGTGCCAGCAGCTTAGGTATTTCCTATGGCTACACCTTC.

This clonotype appeared a few times. The chain uses TRBV5-1 and TRBJ2-7, with D possibly TRBD1 on 5 matching bases. The V gene's germline CDR1 is SGHRS and CDR2 YFSETQ. V was shortened by 0 bases and J by 3 bases, with 13 bases between the two germline ends. There are 15 residues in the CDR3. The CDR3 protein is CASSLEAGNSYEQYF. CDR3 in DNA: TGCGCCAGCAGCTTGGAGGCAGGGAATAGCTACGAGCAGTACTTC.

V and J are TRBV7-2 and TRBJ2-5, with 10 bases that match TRBD2. The V gene's germline CDR1 is SGHTA and CDR2 FQGNSA. J gave up 5 bases and V 2 bases, and 5 bases lay outside the gene matches. The length of the CDR3 is 15 residues. In DNA, the CDR3 is TGTGCCAGCAGCTTAAGTCTAGCGGGGGCTGAGACCCAGTACTTC. It yields the protein CASSLSLAGAETQYF.

This chain joins TRBV27 and TRBJ2-7; D is unresolved. V dropped 3 bases and J dropped 2 bases, with 11 bases sitting between them. CDR1 and CDR2 (germline): MNHEY, SMNVEV (reference sequence). The CDR3 has 14 residues. This CDR3 reads CASSFKAGPYEQYF. Written as DNA, the CDR3 is TGTGCCAGCAGTTTCAAGGCTGGACCCTACGAGCAGTACTTC.

This sequence joins TRBV18 and TRBJ2-3; D remains unclear. Between the trimmed V and J ends, which lost 4 bases and 2 bases, there was a span of 13 bases. Germline CDR1 and CDR2: KGHSH and LQKENI. The CDR3 extends over 15 amino acids. This CDR3 reads CASSLVLAATDTQYF. The DNA for the CDR3 is TGTGCCAGCTCACTCGTCCTGGCCGCCACAGATACGCAGTATTTT.